This T cell receptor (beta chain) was sequenced in a study of blood T cell repertoires in COVID-19 (dated by TCRdb to 2020 to 2022). Notes on the research overall: Samples from collaborators originated in the United States, Italy and Spain and spanned both the acute and convalescent phases of COVID-19. The material from the prospective study consisted of cDNA or gDNA derived from T cells, B-cell-depleted T cells, or PBMCs. Subjects who had been exposed to COVID-19, were actively infected with it, or had recovered from it provided the deeply sampled blood TCRbeta repertoires that made up the dataset. The repertoires were released in a freely available public database intended as a resource for research on the immune response to SARS-CoV-2. The samples were drawn from the first 160 participants of the ongoing ImmuneRACE study and from 1,254 subjects provided by 6 global collaborators. Nearly every sample came with metadata listing a de-identified subject ID, COVID-19 status, age in years and sex. HLA class I and class II types, where available, came from metadata supplied by the sample provider rather than from assay-based typing.

Comment on this clone: It has no known antigen specificity. Nothing much larger sits one base from this clone, and base qualities are not available.

Looking up the germline V gene (reference sequence) yields CDR1 SGHNT and CDR2 YYREEE. V and J are truncated by 1 base and 0 bases respectively, leaving an intervening sequence of 10 bases. The CDR3 has 16 amino acids, counting the end cysteine and phenylalanine. Solely the CDR3 DNA is kept, with 48 bases framed from the first base. Collaborating institutions collected whole blood in K2EDTA tubes following their own protocols. For TCRbeta analysis, collaborators shipped samples in one of three forms: frozen whole blood, isolated PBMCs, or DNA extracted from either of those sample types. Results the study describes overall, beyond this receptor: The quantity of clinical and demographic metadata differed by source and by participant and was supplied without curation.

TCRbeta CDR3 regions were amplified from genomic DNA by means of the immunoSEQ Assay, a bias-controlled multiplex PCR. Processing in the source paper ran as follows. The number of nucleated cells in each sample was estimated by amplification of reference gene primers within the assay. To quantify the absolute abundance of each unique TCRbeta CDR3 rearrangement, sequence reads were collapsed and filtered. Productive Simpson clonality was computed per sample as the square root of Simpson's diversity index over productive rearrangements. The table was pulled from immuneACCESS by TCRdb, which kept in-frame rearrangements only. Such tables lose some clones; where checked, under half of the loss comes from unresolved V genes, and the rest has no known cause. D and trimming were read from the DNA, whereas the V and J calls and clone size are those reported in that table. In this sample the table shows over 100,000 clones, 85% to 90% of which occur a single time. Of the sample, under 13% falls within the top ten clones.

Recombination connected TRBV5-4 to TRBJ2-2; the D gene is perhaps TRBD1, from 6 matching bases. This sequence was found in an elderly man with acute or convalescent COVID-19. The sequenced sample consisted of peripheral blood. The CDR3 region has the sequence CASSLRQAPNTGELFF. The bases read TGTGCCAGCAGCTTGAGACAGGCCCCGAACACCGGGGAGCTGTTTTTT.